Each of the 18 T cell receptor beta chains below was sequenced from the same sample in a study of T-cell reconstitution after alpha-beta-depleted transplantation in children. It was with unique molecular identifiers that the TCRbeta library was prepared. From the PCR reads, TCRdb called clonotypes with MiXCR, one entry per CDR3 protein. The sample contains more than 200,000 distinct CDR3 sequences, around 25% of which appear only once. The sequences come from PBMCs, collected before TCRalphabeta/CD19-depleted stem cell transplant. These receptors all stem from a girl aged 2-10 years with Fanconi anemia, due to receive a stem cell transplant.

The chain carries TRBV20-1 and TRBJ2-1, with D unclear. Per the germline V gene, CDR1 is DFQATT and CDR2 is SNEGSKA (reference sequence). The CDR3 contains 12 residues. Trimming cost V 6 bases and J 7 bases, with 13 bases left between them. The CDR3 reads CSANTGSNEQFF. For the CDR3, the DNA is TGCAGTGCCAACACCGGGTCTAATGAGCAGTTCTTC.

This clonotype was seen more than once but under ten times. The CDR3 region is CASSWGRFNEQFF. The CDR3 DNA follows: TGTGCCAGCAGCTGGGGACGATTTAATGAGCAGTTCTTC. The chain is built from TRBV5-6 and TRBJ2-1; D is perhaps TRBD1 or TRBD2 (5 bases each). This CDR3 contains 13 residues. Germline CDR1 is SGHDT and CDR2 is YYEEEE. V lost 3 bases and J lost 7, with 11 bases in between.

J is TRBJ2-1 and V is TRBV20-1, with a weak D call TRBD2 (5 bases). With 6 bases removed from V and 3 bases from J, the gap between germline ends came to 30 bases. The CDR3 consists of 19 residues. Germline CDR1 DFQATT, CDR2 SNEGSKA (reference sequence). CDR3 nucleotide sequence: TGCAGTGCCAAAGGTCCGAGTCCTAGTTTCCCCGACTACTACAATGAGCAGTTCTTC. This sequence encodes CSAKGPSPSFPDYYNEQFF.

The chain combines TRBV20-1 with TRBJ2-7; D may be TRBD2 (5 bases). The V end lost 3 bases, the J end lost 3 bases, and 15 bases lay between the germline ends. Germline V CDR1 and CDR2: DFQATT, SNEGSKA (reference sequence). CDR3 length equals 14 residues. The CDR3 bases are TGCAGTGCTAGTCCGGGGAGTAGGAGCTACGAGCAGTACTTC. As protein: CSASPGSRSYEQYF.

In its sample, this clonotype was seen many times. The CDR3 bases are TGCGCCAGCAGCTCCTTAAAGGGATCGGCTGAAGCTTTCTTT. Amino acid sequence: CASSSLKGSAEAFF. This sequence joins TRBV5-1 and TRBJ1-1, with D uncertain. There are 14 residues in the CDR3. V lost 3 bases, J lost 6 bases, and 15 bases lay in between. CDR1 is SGHRS, CDR2 YFSETQ, per germline.

This clonotype was counted a few times. V is TRBV29-1 and J is TRBJ2-3; D not certain. Looked up from germline, CDR1 is SQVTM and CDR2 is ANQGSEA. V lost 3 bases and J 2 bases, leaving 15 bases between the germline ends. CDR3 length: 15 amino acids. In DNA, the CDR3 is TGCAGCGTTGATTCCGGTAAGGCAAACACAGATACGCAGTATTTT. Its translation: CSVDSGKANTDTQYF.

There are many counts of this clonotype. The chain combines TRBV12-3 or TRBV12-4 with TRBJ2-1; 7 nucleotides line up with TRBD1. Trimming at V came to 5 bases and at J to 2 bases, leaving 6 bases not matched to a gene. The CDR3 covers 15 residues. This CDR3 reads CASSPTGSAYNEQFF. The CDR3 nucleotides read TGTGCCAGCAGTCCGACAGGGAGCGCCTACAATGAGCAGTTCTTC.

This clonotype came up many times. This chain uses TRBV29-1 with TRBJ2-7; TRBD1 matches 7 bases. Trimming at V came to 7 bases and at J to 3 bases, leaving 6 bases not matched to a gene. CDR3 length equals 12 residues. CDR1 is SQVTM and CDR2 is ANQGSEA in the germline V gene. DNA for the CDR3: TGCAGCGCCATGGGACAGCGCTACGAGCAGTACTTC. It yields the protein CSAMGQRYEQYF.

This clonotype was picked up many times. The J gene is TRBJ2-3, the V gene TRBV20-1; D unresolved. The germline V gene has CDR1 DFQATT and CDR2 SNEGSKA (reference sequence). CDR3 length: 11 residues. V lost 5 bases to trimming and J lost 2 bases, with 5 bases between them. This chain's CDR3 is CSADFTDTQYF. As DNA, the CDR3 is TGCAGTGCTGATTTCACAGATACGCAGTATTTT.

The rearrangement links TRBV28 to TRBJ2-7; the match to TRBD2 covers 12 bases. Trimming cost V 4 bases and J 4 bases; bases outside gene matches: 8. This CDR3 is built from 16 residues. The V gene's germline CDR1 is MDHEN and CDR2 SYDVKM. The CDR3 DNA follows: TGTGCCAGCAGTTCACGGACTAGCGGGAACTTTTACGAGCAGTACTTC. Translation gives CASSSRTSGNFYEQYF. The entire variable domain, with the rest obtained from reference TRBV28 and TRBJ2-7, is as follows: DVKVTQSSRYLVKRTGEKVFLECVQDMDHENMFWYRQDPGLGLRLIYFSYDVKMKEKGDIPEGYSVSREKKERFSLILESASTNQTSMYLCASSSRTSGNFYEQYFGPGTRLTVT.

This clonotype was seen at least ten times. This chain joins TRBV12-3 or TRBV12-4 and TRBJ1-5; D is uncertain. CDR3 length equals 13 residues. The germline V and J ends were trimmed by 3 bases and 5 bases, with 8 bases remaining between them. CDR3 in amino acids: CASSFDGYQPQHF. The CDR3 nucleotides read TGTGCCAGCAGTTTCGACGGATATCAGCCCCAGCATTTT.

This clonotype has ten or more counts. This chain links TRBV29-1 with TRBJ2-1; D possibly uses TRBD1 or TRBD2 (5 bases each). V shed 1 base and J shed 8 bases, with 9 bases lying between them. This CDR3 region has 12 residues. From germline, CDR1 is SQVTM and CDR2 ANQGSEA. The CDR3 DNA reads as TGCAGCGTTGAAGTGGGGACCGATGAGCAGTTCTTC. Translated: CSVEVGTDEQFF.

This clonotype was detected a few times. The chain employs TRBV10-3 and TRBJ2-5; a weak D match, TRBD2 (6 bases). The CDR3 sequence is 15 residues long. The germline V and J ends were trimmed by 3 bases and 0 bases, with 11 bases remaining between them. Germline CDR1 reads ENHRY; CDR2 reads SYGVKD. The CDR3 reads CAISDSRGNQETQYF. The CDR3 DNA follows: TGTGCCATCAGTGACTCCCGCGGGAACCAAGAGACCCAGTACTTC.

The CDR3 nucleotides are TGTGCCAGCAGGGGGTGGGCCCTACAGGGGGTCGGAGAGACCCAGTACTTC. Translation: CASRGWALQGVGETQYF. The chain has TRBV25-1 and TRBJ2-5, with 8 bases matching TRBD1. The CDR3 consists of 17 residues. V shed 6 bases and J 4 bases; nucleotides not matched to a gene: 16. Per germline, CDR1 MGHDK and CDR2 SYGVNS.

This clonotype has just a few counts. This rearrangement joins TRBV29-1 to TRBJ1-1, with D perhaps TRBD1 (6 bases). Trimming took off 1 base at V and 7 bases at J, with 7 bases between the two ends. The CDR3 is made up of 11 amino acids. The germline gives CDR1 SQVTM, CDR2 ANQGSEA. The CDR3 region is CSVEGGGEAFF. As DNA, the CDR3 is TGCAGCGTTGAAGGAGGGGGTGAAGCTTTCTTT.

The V call is TRBV5-1, the J call TRBJ2-3; D unresolved. The germline CDR1 and CDR2 sequences are SGHRS and YFSETQ. Trimming removed 0 bases from V and 3 bases from J, with 11 bases in between. The CDR3 consists of 15 residues. The CDR3 is CASSLVLANTDTQYF. The DNA of the CDR3 is TGCGCCAGCAGCTTGGTATTAGCTAATACAGATACGCAGTATTTT.

This clonotype was detected ten times or more. The CDR3 DNA follows: TGTGCCAGCAGGCCCGGGACAGCCACCTACGAGCAGTACTTC. Translating it yields CASRPGTATYEQYF. The chain links TRBV12-3 or TRBV12-4 to TRBJ2-7, with 7 bases that match TRBD1. V was pared by 6 bases and J by 2 bases, with 7 bases of the junction left unmatched. The CDR3 consists of 14 residues.

Only a few counts were recorded for this clonotype. V is TRBV5-6 and J is TRBJ2-6, with no clear D. Trimming took 2 bases from V and 0 from J, leaving 12 bases between them. CDR3 size: 17 residues. Germline V gives CDR1 SGHDT, CDR2 YYEEEE. The chain's CDR3 is CASSFVGSFSGANVLTF. In DNA form, the CDR3 reads TGTGCCAGCAGCTTCGTTGGCAGCTTCTCTGGGGCCAACGTCCTGACTTTC.